This T cell receptor beta chain was found in a study of identical twins. Study observations and caveats: Carriage of fewer insertions was seen in abundant cord blood beta clonotypes, whereas memory repertoires showed none. For monozygotic twins, models underestimated out-of-frame TCR alpha sharing. Within beta out-of-frame sequences, the excess sharing observed between twins was weaker.

Many counts were recorded for this clonotype. Its antigen is not known. V dropped 7 bases and J dropped 2 bases, with 11 bases sitting between them. CDR1 and CDR2 from the germline V gene are SQVTM and ANQGSEA. The CDR3 has 12 residues. Template switching (which added a universal primer site) was used, and cDNA carried unique molecular identifiers. TCRdb reanalysed the 5' RACE reads using MiXCR and keeps one entry per CDR3 protein. The sample yields 230,000 or so distinct CDR3 sequences, about 8% seen once. This same sample was also taken into another study, of yellow fever vaccine responses in identical twins.

The sequence was collected from a woman between 18 and 29 years old in good health. The sequencing input was CD8+ T cells sorted from blood. The rearrangement uses TRBV29-1 and TRBJ1-1; D is unclear. CDR3 loop: CSGIDLNTEAFF. The CDR3 DNA is TGCAGCGGGATTGACCTTAACACTGAAGCTTTCTTT.